This T cell receptor beta chain was recovered during a study of blood T cell repertoires in COVID-19. In the study overall: T cells, B-cell-depleted T cells, or PBMCs provided the cDNA or gDNA that served as material.

Per the original methods: Amplifying reference gene primers gave estimates of nucleated cell counts. Generated by immunoSEQ multiplex PCR, the TCRdb table keeps only in-frame clones and is missing some. D and trimming were read from the DNA, whereas the V and J calls and clone size are those reported in that table. This table holds 300,000 to 350,000 clones, around 82% found once. In germline, CDR1 is LGHNA, CDR2 YNFKEQ. This CDR3 is 15 amino acids long. V was trimmed by 1 base and J by 1 base, leaving 10 bases between them. The J gene is TRBJ1-1, the V gene TRBV4-2, with D hard to call. The sequence was collected from a man aged 30 to 45 with active or convalescent COVID-19. The sample taken for sequencing was peripheral blood. CDR3 loop: CASSQAAGQNTEAFF. CDR3 nucleotides: TGTGCCAGCAGCCAAGCTGCAGGCCAGAACACTGAAGCTTTCTTT.